These T cell receptor beta chains were read from a single sample in a study of cytomegalovirus exposure and HLA in healthy donors. The table came from immunoSEQ multiplex PCR; TCRdb's copy has only in-frame clones and leaves some out. The sample contains tens of thousands of clones, roughly 70% of which appear only once. Sequencing was performed on PBMCs. The receptors come from a woman aged 25 to 39 in good health and CMV-seronegative. Each CDR3 is given with its conserved first and last residue. A D gene is named only where the DNA matches it firmly. Size values are once, few and many counts, or a class for expanded clones, and some rows have none.

TRBV5-6	TRBD1	many	TRBJ2-5	TGTGCCAGCAGGGTACCGGGACAGGGGGAGACCCAGTACTTC	CASRVPGQGETQYF
TRBV6-1	TRBD1	few	TRBJ1-1	TGTGCCAGCAGCATTCGACAGGGCACTGAAGCTTTCTTT	CASSIRQGTEAFF
TRBV11-3	.	few	TRBJ2-1	TGTGCCAGCAAGGACTACAACAATGAGCAGTTCTTC	CASKDYNNEQFF
TRBV5-6	.	.	TRBJ1-1	TGTGCCAGCAGCTTGATAGGCGGGGGGGTAAGAGCTGAAGCTTTCTTT	CASSLIGGGVRAEAFF
TRBV29-1	.	.	TRBJ2-2	TGCAGCGTTGATCAGAACACCGGGGAGCTGTTTTTT	CSVDQNTGELFF
TRBV2	.	few	TRBJ1-5	TGTGCCAGCAGTGTGGTCGGGAGTAGCAATCAGCCCCAGCATTTT	CASSVVGSSNQPQHF
TRBV11-2	.	.	TRBJ1-6	TGTGCCAGCAGCTTAGAACAGATATATAATTCACCCCTCCACTTT	CASSLEQIYNSPLHF
TRBV18	.	once	TRBJ1-1	TGTGCCAGCTCACCGGACATGAACACTGAAGCTTTCTTT	CASSPDMNTEAFF
TRBV4-1	.	.	TRBJ1-1	TGCGCCAGCAGCAGTCAGGCTAACACTGAAGCTTTCTTT	CASSSQANTEAFF
TRBV30	TRBD2	few	TRBJ2-3	TGTGCCTGGAGTGTAATCGGGACTAGACCAGATACGCAGTATTTT	CAWSVIGTRPDTQYF
TRBV28	.	.	TRBJ2-2	TGTGCCAGCAGTTTTTTAGGGGTTAGGGGGGAGCTGTTTTTT	CASSFLGVRGELFF
TRBV2	.	.	TRBJ2-5	TGTGCCAGCAGTGAAGGGCAGGGTGGTAGGGAGACCCAGTACTTC	CASSEGQGGRETQYF
TRBV21-1	.	.	TRBJ1-2	TGTGCCAGCAGCAAAATACCCCCGGGACAGGGGATGGATGGCTACACCTTC	CASSKIPPGQGMDGYTF
TRBV18	TRBD1	.	TRBJ2-7	TGTGCCAGCTCACCGCCCACCGGGACAGGGGGTATCGTGCAGTACTTC	CASSPPTGTGGIVQYF